The 5 T cell receptor beta chains in this list originate from one sample, sequenced in a study of shared clonotypes between healthy human individuals. TCRdb's copy holds only in-frame clones and misses some; the assay was immunoSEQ multiplex PCR. The table shows 2 million to 2.5 million clones, with 95% occurring only once. Material: naive CD4+ T cells sorted from blood. The subset was: CD45RA+ positively selected. These receptors were obtained from a man aged 18 to 30 in good health.

This clone occurred a few times. This chain links TRBV6-5 with TRBJ1-2; no clear D. Germline lookup yields CDR1 MNHEY and CDR2 SVGAGI. The V and J ends lost 0 bases and 4 bases respectively, with 6 bases between them. The CDR3 length is 13 residues. The CDR3 loop reads CASSYSPFYGYTF. For the CDR3, the DNA is TGTGCCAGCAGTTACTCCCCTTTCTATGGCTACACCTTC.

V gene TRBV13 combines with J gene TRBJ2-7, with D perhaps matching TRBD2 (6 bases). This CDR3 has 19 residues. Trimming stripped 7 bases from V and 2 bases from J, with 30 bases between. Germline CDR1 PRHDT, CDR2 FYEKMQ (reference sequence). CDR3 nucleotides: TGTGCCAGCACTAGGAGGAGGGACCCGAAAGTGGAAAAACCCTACGAGCAGTACTTC. The encoded protein is CASTRRRDPKVEKPYEQYF.

Only one count was recorded for this clone. V and J are TRBV30 and TRBJ1-2; D is uncertain. The CDR3 loop spans 12 amino acids. V lost 1 base and J lost 8, with 11 bases in between. Germline CDR1 is GTSNPN and CDR2 is SVGIG (reference sequence). The CDR3 coding sequence is TGTGCCTGGAGTGCCGTAGGCGTAGGCTACACCTTC. Translated, it gives CAWSAVGVGYTF.

The chain links TRBV7-2 to TRBJ1-2, with a possible D match to TRBD1 (5 bases). V was cut by 1 base and J by 8 bases, with 11 bases left in between. This CDR3 region has 13 residues. CDR1 and CDR2 from the germline V gene are SGHTA and FQGNSA. CDR3 nucleotides: TGTGCCAGCAGCTTAGGGGCAGGGAACGGCTACACCTTC. It is translated as CASSLGAGNGYTF. Full variable domain (missing parts from reference TRBV7-2 and TRBJ1-2): GAGVSQSPSNKVTEKGKDVELRCDPISGHTALYWYRQSLGQGLEFLIYFQGNSAPDKSGLPSDRFSAERTGGSVSTLTIQRTQQEDSAVYLCASSLGAGNGYTFGSGTRLTVV.

As to this clone: Other DNA sequences in this specimen translate into the identical CDR3. The chain joins TRBV6-1 to TRBJ2-7; 10 bases line up with TRBD1. CDR1 and CDR2 (germline): MNHNS, SASEGT. The CDR3 sequence is 15 residues long. V was pared by 4 bases and J by 7 bases, with 10 bases of the junction left unmatched. CDR3 nucleotides: TGTGCCAGCAGTGCTCTAGTGGGACAGGGGAAAGAGCAGTACTTC. Amino acid sequence: CASSALVGQGKEQYF.